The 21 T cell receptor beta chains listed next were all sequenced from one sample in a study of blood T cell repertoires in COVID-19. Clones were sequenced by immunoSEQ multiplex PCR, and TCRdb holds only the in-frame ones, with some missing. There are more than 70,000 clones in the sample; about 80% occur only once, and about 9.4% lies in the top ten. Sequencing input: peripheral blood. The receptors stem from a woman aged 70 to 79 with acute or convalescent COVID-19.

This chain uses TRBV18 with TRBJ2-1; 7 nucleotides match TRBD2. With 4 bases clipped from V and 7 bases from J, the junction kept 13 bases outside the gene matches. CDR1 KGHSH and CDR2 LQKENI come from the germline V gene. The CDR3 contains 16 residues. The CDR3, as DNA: TGTGCCAGCTCACTTCGTCCCAGCGGGATCAGGAATGAGCAGTTCTTC. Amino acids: CASSLRPSGIRNEQFF.

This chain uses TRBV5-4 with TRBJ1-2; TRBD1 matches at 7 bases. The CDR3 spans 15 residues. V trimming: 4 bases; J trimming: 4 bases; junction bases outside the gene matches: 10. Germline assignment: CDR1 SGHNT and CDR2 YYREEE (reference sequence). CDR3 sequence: CASSAETGFGYGYTF. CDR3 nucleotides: TGTGCCAGCAGCGCCGAGACAGGGTTTGGCTATGGCTACACCTTC.

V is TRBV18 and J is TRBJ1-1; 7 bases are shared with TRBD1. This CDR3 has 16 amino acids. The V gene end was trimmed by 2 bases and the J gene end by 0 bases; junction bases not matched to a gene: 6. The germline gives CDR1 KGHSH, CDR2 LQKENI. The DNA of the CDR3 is TGTGCCAGCTCACCATTGGGACAGATTGTGAACACTGAAGCTTTCTTT. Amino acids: CASSPLGQIVNTEAFF.

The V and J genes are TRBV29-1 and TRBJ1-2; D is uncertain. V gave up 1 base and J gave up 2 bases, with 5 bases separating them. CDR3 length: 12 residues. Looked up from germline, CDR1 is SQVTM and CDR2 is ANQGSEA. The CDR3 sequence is CSVEGPNYGYTF. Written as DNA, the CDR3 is TGCAGCGTTGAAGGGCCCAACTATGGCTACACCTTC.

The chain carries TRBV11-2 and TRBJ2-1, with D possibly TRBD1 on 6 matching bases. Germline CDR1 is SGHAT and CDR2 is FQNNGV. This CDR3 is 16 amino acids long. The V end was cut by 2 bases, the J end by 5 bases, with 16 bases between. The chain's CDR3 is CASSLKPGALNNEQFF. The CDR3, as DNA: TGTGCCAGCAGCTTAAAGCCAGGGGCCCTGAACAATGAGCAGTTCTTC.

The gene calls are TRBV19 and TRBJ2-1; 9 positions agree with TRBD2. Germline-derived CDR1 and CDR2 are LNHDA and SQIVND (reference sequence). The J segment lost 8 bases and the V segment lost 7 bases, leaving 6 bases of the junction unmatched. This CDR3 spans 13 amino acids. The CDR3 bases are TGTGCCAGTAAGAAGCGGGAGGACCATGAGCAGTTCTTC. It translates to CASKKREDHEQFF.

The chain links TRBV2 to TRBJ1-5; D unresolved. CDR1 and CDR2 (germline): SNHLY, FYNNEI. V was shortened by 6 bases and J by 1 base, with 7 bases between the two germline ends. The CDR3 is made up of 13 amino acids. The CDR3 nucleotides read TGTGCCAGCAGAAAGGAGAGCAATCAGCCCCAGCATTTT. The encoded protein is CASRKESNQPQHF.

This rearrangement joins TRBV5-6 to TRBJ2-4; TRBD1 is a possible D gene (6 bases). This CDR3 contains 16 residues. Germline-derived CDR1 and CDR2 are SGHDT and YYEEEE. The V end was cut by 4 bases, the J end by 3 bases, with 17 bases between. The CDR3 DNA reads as TGTGCCAGCAGCGCCCGGTTACAGGGTCGCAAAAACATTCAGTACTTC. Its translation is CASSARLQGRKNIQYF.

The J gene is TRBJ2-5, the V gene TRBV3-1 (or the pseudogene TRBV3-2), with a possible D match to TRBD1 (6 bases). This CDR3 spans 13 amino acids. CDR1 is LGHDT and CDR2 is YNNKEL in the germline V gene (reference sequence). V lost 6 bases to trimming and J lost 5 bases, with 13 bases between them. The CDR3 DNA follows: TGTGCCAGCAGTACACAGGGAAGCGAGACCCAGTACTTC. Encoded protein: CASSTQGSETQYF.

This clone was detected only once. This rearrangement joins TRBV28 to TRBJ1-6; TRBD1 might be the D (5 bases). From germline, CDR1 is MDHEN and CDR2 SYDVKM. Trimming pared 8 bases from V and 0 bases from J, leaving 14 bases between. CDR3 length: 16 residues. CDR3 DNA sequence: TGTGCCAGCGGTGACAGCCTTAGCTCCTATAATTCACCCCTCCACTTT. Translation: CASGDSLSSYNSPLHF.

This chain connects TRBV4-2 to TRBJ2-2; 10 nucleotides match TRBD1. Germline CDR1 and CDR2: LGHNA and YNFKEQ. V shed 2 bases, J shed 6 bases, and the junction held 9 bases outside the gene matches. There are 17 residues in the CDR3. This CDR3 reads CASSQTVGGTGAGELFF. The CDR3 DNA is TGTGCCAGCAGCCAAACCGTTGGGGGGACAGGGGCCGGGGAGCTGTTTTTT.

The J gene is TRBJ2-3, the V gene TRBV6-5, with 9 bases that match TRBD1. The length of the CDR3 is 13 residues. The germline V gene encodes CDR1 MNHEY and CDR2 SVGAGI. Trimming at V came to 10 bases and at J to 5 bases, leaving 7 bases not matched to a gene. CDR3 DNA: TGTGCCATAGGGGACAGGGCGAGAGATACGCAGTATTTT. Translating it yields CAIGDRARDTQYF.

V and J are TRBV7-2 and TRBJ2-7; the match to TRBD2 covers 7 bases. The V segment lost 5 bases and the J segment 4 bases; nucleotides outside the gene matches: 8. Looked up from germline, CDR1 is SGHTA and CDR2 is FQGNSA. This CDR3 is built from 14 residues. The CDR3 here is CASSGRGRFYEQYF. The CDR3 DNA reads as TGTGCCAGCAGCGGGAGGGGCAGATTTTACGAGCAGTACTTC.

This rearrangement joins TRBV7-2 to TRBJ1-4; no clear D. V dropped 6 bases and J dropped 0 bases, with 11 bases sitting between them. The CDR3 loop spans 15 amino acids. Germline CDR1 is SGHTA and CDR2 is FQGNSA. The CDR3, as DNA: TGTGCCAGCAGGCAGCGGCATGCAACTAATGAAAAACTGTTTTTT. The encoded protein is CASRQRHATNEKLFF.

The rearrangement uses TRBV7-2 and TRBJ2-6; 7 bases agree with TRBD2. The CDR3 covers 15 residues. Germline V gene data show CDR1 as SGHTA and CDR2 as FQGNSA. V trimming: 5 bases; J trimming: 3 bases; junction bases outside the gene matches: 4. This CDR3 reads CASSATSVGANVLTF. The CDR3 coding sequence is TGTGCCAGCAGCGCAACTAGCGTTGGGGCCAACGTCCTGACTTTC.

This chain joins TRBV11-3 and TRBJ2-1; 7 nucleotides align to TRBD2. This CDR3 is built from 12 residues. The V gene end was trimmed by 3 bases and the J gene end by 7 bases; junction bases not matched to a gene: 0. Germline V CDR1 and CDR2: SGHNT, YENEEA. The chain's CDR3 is CASSFSGNEQFF. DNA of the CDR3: TGTGCCAGCAGCTTTAGCGGGAATGAGCAGTTCTTC.

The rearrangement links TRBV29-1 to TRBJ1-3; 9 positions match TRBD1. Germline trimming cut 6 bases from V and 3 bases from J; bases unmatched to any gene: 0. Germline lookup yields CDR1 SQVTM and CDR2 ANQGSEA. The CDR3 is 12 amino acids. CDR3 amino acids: CSVGQGGNTIYF. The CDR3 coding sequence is TGCAGCGTGGGACAGGGTGGAAACACCATATATTTT.

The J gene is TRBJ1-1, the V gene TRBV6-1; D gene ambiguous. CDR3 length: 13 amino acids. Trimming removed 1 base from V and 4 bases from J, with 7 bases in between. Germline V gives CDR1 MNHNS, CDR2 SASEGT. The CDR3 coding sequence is TGTGCCAGCAGTGAAGTCAGGCCCACTGAAGCTTTCTTT. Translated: CASSEVRPTEAFF.

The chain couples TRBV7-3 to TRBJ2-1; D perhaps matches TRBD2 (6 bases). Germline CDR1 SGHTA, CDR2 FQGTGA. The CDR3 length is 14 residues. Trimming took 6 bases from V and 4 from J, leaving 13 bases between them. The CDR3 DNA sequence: TGTGCCAGCAGGAGTGGGACTGAGTACAATGAGCAGTTCTTC. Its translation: CASRSGTEYNEQFF.

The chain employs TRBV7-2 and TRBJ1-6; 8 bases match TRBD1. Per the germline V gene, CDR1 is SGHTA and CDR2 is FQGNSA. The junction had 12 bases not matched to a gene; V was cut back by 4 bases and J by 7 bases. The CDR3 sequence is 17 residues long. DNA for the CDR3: TGTGCCAGCAGCTCACCCCCCGGGACAGGTCGAAATTCACCCCTCCACTTT. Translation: CASSSPPGTGRNSPLHF. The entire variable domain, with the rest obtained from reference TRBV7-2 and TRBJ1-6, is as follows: GAGVSQSPSNKVTEKGKDVELRCDPISGHTALYWYRQSLGQGLEFLIYFQGNSAPDKSGLPSDRFSAERTGGSVSTLTIQRTQQEDSAVYLCASSSPPGTGRNSPLHFGNGTRLTVT.

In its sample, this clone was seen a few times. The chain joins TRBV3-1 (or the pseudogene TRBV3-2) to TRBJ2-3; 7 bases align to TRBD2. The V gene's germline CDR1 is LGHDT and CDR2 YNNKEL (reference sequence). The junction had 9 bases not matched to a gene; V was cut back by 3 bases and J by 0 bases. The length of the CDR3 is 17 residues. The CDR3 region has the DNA TGTGCCAGCAGCCAGTTCTCGGTGGGGGGGAGCACAGATACGCAGTATTTT. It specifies CASSQFSVGGSTDTQYF.